The rows below give T cell receptor beta chains drawn from one sample of a study of cytomegalovirus exposure and HLA in healthy donors. The protocol was immunoSEQ multiplex PCR, while the TCRdb copy is restricted to in-frame clones and leaves out a portion. The sample holds approximately 120,000 clones, about 84% seen once. Material for sequencing was PBMCs. All receptors derive from a middle-aged man in good health and CMV-seronegative. Each CDR3 is given with its conserved first and last residue. D genes are given only for firm matches. Rows may omit the clone size; those that give it use once, few, many or a size class.

clone size	V gene	D gene	J gene	CDR3 length	CDR3 DNA	CDR3 protein
.	TRBV5-4	TRBD2	TRBJ2-7	15	TGTGCCAGCAGCCCACCGGGACTAGCGGTAAGCGAGCAGTACTTC	CASSPPGLAVSEQYF
few	TRBV5-1	.	TRBJ1-5	15	TGCGCCAGCAGCCCTTTGGGGGCAGCCAATCAGCCCCAGCATTTT	CASSPLGAANQPQHF
.	TRBV27	TRBD1	TRBJ2-7	13	TGTGCCAGCAGTTTGGGCAGGGGGAACGAGCAGTACTTC	CASSLGRGNEQYF
.	TRBV5-1	.	TRBJ2-7	13	TGCGCCAGCAGCATTACAGGGAGCTACGAGCAGTACTTC	CASSITGSYEQYF
.	TRBV2	.	TRBJ1-6	13	TGTGCCAGCAGTGGGACAAGGAATTCACCCCTCCACTTT	CASSGTRNSPLHF
.	TRBV5-6	TRBD1	TRBJ1-6	16	TGTGCCAGCAGCCGACTAGGACAGGGGGCTAATTCACCCCTCCACTTT	CASSRLGQGANSPLHF
.	TRBV5-8	.	TRBJ1-2	16	TGTGCCAGCAGCTTTCCATCACAGGCGATCCCCTATGGCTACACCTTC	CASSFPSQAIPYGYTF
.	TRBV5-6	.	TRBJ1-1	13	TGTGCCAGCAGCTTCGAGAGGAACACTGAAGCTTTCTTT	CASSFERNTEAFF
.	TRBV4-2	TRBD2	TRBJ2-1	16	TGTGCCAGCAGCCCGGGGACTAGCGGGGGGGCCAATGAGCAGTTCTTC	CASSPGTSGGANEQFF
.	TRBV4-1	.	TRBJ2-5	16	TGCGCCAGCAGCCAAGATGGGCCGGGAAACAAAGAGACCCAGTACTTC	CASSQDGPGNKETQYF
once	TRBV7-3	.	TRBJ1-3	15	TGTGCCAGCAGCCCAATAGGGAGCTCTGGAAACACCATATATTTT	CASSPIGSSGNTIYF
.	TRBV5-6	TRBD1	TRBJ2-3	15	TGTGCCAGCAGCTTGGCCCCACAGGGGGCAGATACGCAGTATTTT	CASSLAPQGADTQYF
.	TRBV30	.	TRBJ2-4	11	TGTGCCTGGAGCGGTGAAAACAGTCAGTACTTC	CAWSGENSQYF
.	TRBV29-1	TRBD2	TRBJ2-2	14	TGCAGCGTTGTGAGCGGGGGGGCCCCCGGGGAGCTGTTTTTT	CSVVSGGAPGELFF
.	TRBV7-2	.	TRBJ2-2	13	TGTGCCAGCAGCCTCCTACCGGGCGGGGAGCTGTTTTTT	CASSLLPGGELFF
.	TRBV20-1	.	TRBJ1-2	11	TGCAGTGCTAGCAGGGGATCGGGCTACACCTTC	CSASRGSGYTF
few	TRBV25-1	TRBD2	TRBJ2-7	15	TGTGCCAGCAGTGATCCCACAGCGCGGGAGCGCGAGCAGTACTTC	CASSDPTAREREQYF
.	TRBV15	TRBD1	TRBJ2-5	16	TGTGCCACCAGCAGAGTTCGAGGACAGGGGTCGGAGACCCAGTACTTC	CATSRVRGQGSETQYF
.	TRBV30	TRBD1	TRBJ1-2	11	TGTGCCCTGGACAGGGTGTCTGGCTACACCTTC	CALDRVSGYTF
.	TRBV7-2	.	TRBJ2-5	14	TGTGCCAGCAGCCAGGGGTCACTAACCGAGACCCAGTACTTC	CASSQGSLTETQYF
few	TRBV6-4	.	TRBJ2-3	15	TGTGCCAGCAGTCAAAGTATGGAGCACGGAGATACGCAGTATTTT	CASSQSMEHGDTQYF
.	TRBV4-1	TRBD2	TRBJ2-1	17	TGCGCCAGCAGTAGGACTAGCGGGGGGGAGAGGCACAATGAGCAGTTCTTC	CASSRTSGGERHNEQFF
.	TRBV5-8	.	TRBJ1-5	16	TGTGCCAGCAGCTTTCCGACAGGAAAAAGCAATCAGCCCCAGCATTTT	CASSFPTGKSNQPQHF
.	TRBV7-8	.	TRBJ1-2	16	TGTGCCAGCAGCCCCCCGGGGGGTGGGGCTAACTATGGCTACACCTTC	CASSPPGGGANYGYTF
.	TRBV5-8	TRBD1	TRBJ1-1	12	TGTGCCAGCAGCGCATGGACAGGACGGGCTTTCTTT	CASSAWTGRAFF
.	TRBV7-9	.	TRBJ2-7	15	TGTGCCAGCAGCTTGAAGGGTCCGAAGGGGAACGAGCAGTACTTC	CASSLKGPKGNEQYF
.	TRBV7-8	TRBD2	TRBJ2-1	18	TGTGCCAGCAGCTTCCGGGCCCGCGGGGGGATGCTACAGGGTGAGCAGTTCTTC	CASSFRARGGMLQGEQFF
.	TRBV14	.	TRBJ1-2	16	TGTGCCAGCAGCCCCCCGAGCAGCCGGGGGAGCTATGGCTACACCTTC	CASSPPSSRGSYGYTF
few	TRBV10-3	TRBD2	TRBJ2-5	15	TGTGCCATCAGTGACTGGGGCGGGGGGGCCGAGACCCAGTACTTC	CAISDWGGGAETQYF
few	TRBV10-3	.	TRBJ2-7	12	TGTGCCATCAGCTTCACAGGGTACGAGCAGTACTTC	CAISFTGYEQYF
.	TRBV19	TRBD1	TRBJ2-7	14	TGTGCCAGTAGTATTGGGACAGGGTACTACGAGCAGTACTTC	CASSIGTGYYEQYF
once	TRBV6-1	.	TRBJ2-1	15	TGTGCCAGCAGTGTCATATCGGGAAAGAACAATGAGCAGTTCTTC	CASSVISGKNNEQFF
.	TRBV5-1	.	TRBJ2-7	14	TGCGCCAGCAGTCCCTCCGGGACACTTTACGAGCAGTACTTC	CASSPSGTLYEQYF
.	TRBV5-1	.	TRBJ1-2	14	TGCGCCAGCAGCACGGTAGTGGCGGACTATGGCTACACCTTC	CASSTVVADYGYTF
.	TRBV7-8	TRBD1	TRBJ1-6	15	TGTGCCAGCAGCCAGGACAGGGGCCATAATTCACCCCTCCACTTT	CASSQDRGHNSPLHF
once	TRBV6-6	TRBD1	TRBJ1-5	14	TGTGCCAGCGTTCAAGGGGGCTCGGGACAGCCCCAGCATTTT	CASVQGGSGQPQHF
.	TRBV7-2	TRBD1	TRBJ1-2	13	TGTGCCAGCAGTAGGGACAGGGTCTATGGCTACACCTTC	CASSRDRVYGYTF
.	TRBV28	TRBD1	TRBJ2-3	13	TGTGCCAGCGGGGACAGGTACACAGATACGCAGTATTTT	CASGDRYTDTQYF
.	TRBV12-5	.	TRBJ1-1	12	TGTGCTAGTGGTTTGGGGACAGCAGAAGCTTTCTTT	CASGLGTAEAFF
.	TRBV5-4	.	TRBJ1-1	10	TGTGCCCGATTCACAACTGAAGCTTTCTTT	CARFTTEAFF
.	TRBV18	.	TRBJ1-1	16	TGTGCCAGCTCGCTCCTCCACAGGGAGTTGAACACTGAAGCTTTCTTT	CASSLLHRELNTEAFF
.	TRBV11-2	TRBD2	TRBJ2-1	13	TGTGCCAGCAGCTCTGGGGGGGGGACTGAGCAGTTCTTC	CASSSGGGTEQFF
.	TRBV6-5	TRBD1	TRBJ1-2	14	TGTGCCAGCAGTTACCTGGACAGGGACTATGGCTACACCTTC	CASSYLDRDYGYTF